This is a list of T cell receptor beta chains from one sample in a study of blood T cells in healthy people across ages. A single record per CDR3 protein comes from TCRdb applying MiXCR to the 5' RACE reads. The repertoire holds about 770,000 distinct CDR3 sequences, with under 45% as singletons. The source material was blood. Receptors originate from a man in his sixties in good health. Each CDR3 is given with its conserved first and last residue. The D gene is left open where the match is weak. Only part of the rows carry a size: once, few, many, or a class if the clone is expanded.

J gene: TRBJ1-5; D gene: .; clone size: .; V gene: TRBV18; CDR3 protein: CASSPGASNQPQHF; CDR3 DNA: TGTGCCAGCTCACCGGGGGCTTCCAATCAGCCCCAGCATTTT
J gene: TRBJ2-1; D gene: .; clone size: .; V gene: TRBV4-2; CDR3 protein: CASRGIDNAYNEQFF; CDR3 DNA: TGTGCCAGCAGAGGGATAGACAACGCTTACAATGAGCAGTTCTTC
J gene: TRBJ1-4; D gene: TRBD1; clone size: few; V gene: TRBV25-1; CDR3 protein: CASNTTDRASPLREKLFF; CDR3 DNA: TGTGCCAGCAATACCACCGACAGGGCTTCTCCCCTACGAGAGAAACTGTTTTTT
J gene: TRBJ1-4; D gene: TRBD1; clone size: once; V gene: TRBV29-1; CDR3 protein: CSAQPGQGAKLFF; CDR3 DNA: TGCAGCGCCCAACCGGGACAGGGGGCAAAACTGTTTTTT
J gene: TRBJ2-5; D gene: TRBD1; clone size: .; V gene: TRBV7-2; CDR3 protein: CASCLDRGVDEQYF; CDR3 DNA: TGTGCCAGCTGCTTGGACAGGGGGGTGGATGAGCAGTACTTC
J gene: TRBJ1-1; D gene: TRBD1; clone size: .; V gene: TRBV5-1; CDR3 protein: CASSDDRVGMNTEAFF; CDR3 DNA: TGCGCCAGCAGCGACGACAGGGTAGGAATGAACACTGAAGCTTTCTTT
J gene: TRBJ1-6; D gene: TRBD1; clone size: .; V gene: TRBV30; CDR3 protein: CAGQGAIKSPLHF; CDR3 DNA: TGTGCCGGACAGGGGGCAATCAAGTCACCCCTCCACTTT
J gene: TRBJ2-1; D gene: TRBD2; clone size: .; V gene: TRBV11-1; CDR3 protein: CASRRTSGEQFF; CDR3 DNA: TGTGCCAGCCGGCGGACTAGCGGGGAGCAGTTCTTC
J gene: TRBJ1-2; D gene: .; clone size: few; V gene: TRBV20-1; CDR3 protein: CSARWQAAGYTF; CDR3 DNA: TGCAGTGCTAGATGGCAGGCAGCTGGCTACACCTTC
J gene: TRBJ2-7; D gene: .; clone size: .; V gene: TRBV18; CDR3 protein: CASSPAGRPHEQYF; CDR3 DNA: TGTGCCAGCTCACCGGCGGGCAGACCCCACGAGCAGTACTTC
J gene: TRBJ2-7; D gene: .; clone size: few; V gene: TRBV5-1; CDR3 protein: CASSFDPTLGEQYF; CDR3 DNA: TGCGCCAGCAGCTTCGACCCAACATTAGGCGAGCAGTACTTC
J gene: TRBJ2-7; D gene: TRBD2; clone size: .; V gene: TRBV12-3/TRBV12-4; CDR3 protein: CASRISGGSYEQYF; CDR3 DNA: TGTGCCAGCAGAATTAGCGGGGGCTCCTACGAGCAGTACTTC
J gene: TRBJ2-1; D gene: .; clone size: .; V gene: TRBV30; CDR3 protein: CAWSAAGGTASYNEQFF; CDR3 DNA: TGTGCCTGGAGTGCGGCAGGGGGGACCGCCTCCTACAATGAGCAGTTCTTC
J gene: TRBJ1-1; D gene: .; clone size: .; V gene: TRBV20-1; CDR3 protein: CSALVYTVGDTEAFF; CDR3 DNA: TGCAGTGCCCTGGTGTATACGGTTGGTGACACTGAAGCTTTCTTT
J gene: TRBJ2-5; D gene: TRBD2; clone size: once; V gene: TRBV29-1; CDR3 protein: CSVGGSGGAYNEQYF; CDR3 DNA: TGCAGCGTTGGGGGTAGCGGGGGGGCCTACAATGAGCAGTACTTC
J gene: TRBJ2-2; D gene: .; clone size: .; V gene: TRBV9; CDR3 protein: CASSVEGNRPPGNTGELFF; CDR3 DNA: TGTGCCAGCAGCGTAGAGGGGAATCGTCCCCCCGGGAACACCGGGGAGCTGTTTTTT
J gene: TRBJ2-7; D gene: TRBD1; clone size: few; V gene: TRBV30; CDR3 protein: CAWSRDRGRYEQYF; CDR3 DNA: TGTGCCTGGAGTAGGGACAGGGGCAGATACGAGCAGTACTTC
J gene: TRBJ1-1; D gene: .; clone size: few; V gene: TRBV7-9; CDR3 protein: CASSQHTEAFF; CDR3 DNA: TGTGCCAGCAGCCAACACACTGAAGCTTTCTTT
J gene: TRBJ1-2; D gene: .; clone size: .; V gene: TRBV27; CDR3 protein: CFQSGGANGYTF; CDR3 DNA: TGTTTTCAAAGCGGGGGCGCGAATGGCTACACCTTC
J gene: TRBJ2-7; D gene: .; clone size: many; V gene: TRBV14; CDR3 protein: CASSPDNSVQYF; CDR3 DNA: TGTGCCAGCAGCCCGGACAACTCAGTACAGTACTTC
J gene: TRBJ2-1; D gene: TRBD1; clone size: .; V gene: TRBV14; CDR3 protein: CASSKGRDRVAYEQFF; CDR3 DNA: TGTGCCAGCAGCAAAGGACGGGACAGGGTCGCCTATGAGCAGTTCTTC